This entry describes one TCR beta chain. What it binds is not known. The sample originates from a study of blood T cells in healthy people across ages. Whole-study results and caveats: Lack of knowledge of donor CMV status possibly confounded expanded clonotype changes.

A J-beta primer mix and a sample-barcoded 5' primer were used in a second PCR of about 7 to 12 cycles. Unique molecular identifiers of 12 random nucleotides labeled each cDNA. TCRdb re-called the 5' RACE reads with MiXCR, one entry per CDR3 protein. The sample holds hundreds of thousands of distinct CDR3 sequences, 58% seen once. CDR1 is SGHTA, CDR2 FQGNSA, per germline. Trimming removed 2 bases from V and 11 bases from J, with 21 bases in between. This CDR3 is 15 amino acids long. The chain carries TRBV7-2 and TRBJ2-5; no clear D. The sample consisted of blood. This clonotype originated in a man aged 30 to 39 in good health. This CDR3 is CASSLIQSGYNEQYF. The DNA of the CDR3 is TGTGCCAGCAGCTTAATCCAGTCAGGCTACAATGAGCAGTACTTC.